This T cell receptor (beta chain) was sequenced during a study of blood T cell repertoires in COVID-19. At the level of the study: Sites in the United States, Italy and Spain provided acute and convalescent COVID-19 samples. Sample material is recorded as cDNA or gDNA derived from T cells, B-cell-depleted T cells, or PBMCs.

Under the authors' procedure: Amplified reference gene primers provided the basis for estimating nucleated cell counts. Assay used: immunoSEQ multiplex PCR; TCRdb lists only in-frame clones, some missing. Clone size and V and J calls were adopted from that table, with D and trimming inferred from the DNA. The sample yields roughly 99,000 clones, around 92% seen once. Trimming took off 1 base at V and 7 bases at J, with 14 bases between the two ends. CDR1 is MGHDK, CDR2 SYGVNS, per germline. The CDR3 loop spans 16 amino acids. This rearrangement joins TRBV25-1 to TRBJ1-6; D might be TRBD1 (5 bases). The sequenced sample consisted of peripheral blood. The sequence was collected from a man aged 40-55 years with active or convalescent COVID-19. The CDR3 region has the DNA TGTGCCAGCAGTGAATCCAGGGTAGGGTCAAATTCACCCCTCCACTTT. This translates into CASSESRVGSNSPLHF.